This T cell receptor (beta chain) was documented in a study of beta chain features in type 1 diabetes. Study results and limitations: A moderate, significant TCRB CDR3 shortening appeared in type 1 diabetes across four CD4+ subsets.

The single heparinised draw taken from each donor contained roughly 110 mL of blood on average. This clone has only a few counts. Its antigen is undetermined. Reverse transcription of all isolated RNA meant that expressed TCRB transcripts were sequenced. Sequencing was performed with immunoSEQ multiplex PCR; in TCRdb, only in-frame clones are kept and a portion is missing. Seen here are some 160,000 clones, 8.5% to 10% observed once, and the top ten hold around 0.64%. V gave up 5 bases and J gave up 16 bases, with 17 bases separating them. Germline loops: CDR1 SQVTM, CDR2 ANQGSEA. This CDR3 is built from 11 residues.

This clonotype was sampled from a young woman with type 1 diabetes. The chain links TRBV29-1 to TRBJ2-2; the D gene is possibly TRBD1 (5 bases). Sequenced material: central memory CD4+ T cells from blood. The CDR3 DNA reads as TGCAGCGTTTGGGATACAGGCAGTCGGTTTTTT. Translation gives CSVWDTGSRFF.